This note documents a single T cell receptor (beta chain) sequence. This sample was included in a study of shared clonotypes between healthy human individuals. The naive CD8 population came from CD45RO-negative cells selected for CCR7, without terminally differentiated effector memory CD45RA+ cells. Produced via immunoSEQ multiplex PCR; TCRdb's table is partial and in-frame only. The table shows under 850,000 clones, with almost 95% occurring only once. The CDR3 extends over 16 amino acids. V shed 2 bases and J shed 5 bases, with 15 bases lying between them. Germline CDR1 is SGHVS and CDR2 is FNYEAQ. This sequence joins TRBV7-6 and TRBJ1-4; D possibly corresponds to TRBD1 (5 bases). This sequence was found in a man aged 30 to 45 in good health. The specimen sequenced was naive CD8+ T cells sorted from blood. The DNA of the CDR3 is TGTGCCAGCAGCTTAAGGTTGGGGGAAGAAAATGAAAAACTGTTTTTT. Its protein is CASSLRLGEENEKLFF.